This TCR beta chain was captured by sequencing in a study of blood T cell repertoires in COVID-19. This CDR3 contains 14 residues. The V gene lost 4 bases and the J gene lost 1 base, with 10 bases spanning the gap. CDR1 is SNHLY, CDR2 FYNNEI, per germline. Sequencing was performed with immunoSEQ multiplex PCR; in TCRdb, only in-frame clones are kept and a portion is missing. The table records about 160,000 clones, just over 90% of them present only once. The origin of this receptor is an older woman with COVID-19, enrolled during active disease. The source material was peripheral blood. This chain links TRBV2 with TRBJ1-1; D is unresolved. The chain's CDR3 is CASSGEGGNTEAFF. CDR3 in DNA: TGTGCCAGCAGTGGGGAGGGAGGGAACACTGAAGCTTTCTTT.